Below, 19 T cell receptor beta chains from the same sample are listed, as sequenced in a study of T-cell memory formation after mild COVID-19. MiXCR, run by TCRdb on the 5' RACE reads, gives a single entry per CDR3 protein. The data contain tens of thousands of distinct CDR3 sequences, roughly 7% of them seen just once; the ten biggest clones take up 11% to 15%. Specimen: PBMCs or a T cell subset sorted from them (not recorded which). All receptors come from an adult woman who had mild COVID-19 (a few samples of this study predate the infection). Cell type and time point are not known.

This clonotype has ten or more counts. The gene calls are TRBV9 and TRBJ2-7; a possible D gene is TRBD2 (5 bases). In germline, CDR1 is SGDLS, CDR2 YYNGEE. There are 14 residues in the CDR3. Trimming shortened V by 1 base and J by 2 bases, and 10 bases separated the two germline ends. Written as DNA, the CDR3 is TGTGCCAGCAGCGTAACTCCGGGGACCTACGAGCAGTACTTC. Protein product: CASSVTPGTYEQYF.

There are many counts of this clonotype. The rearrangement uses TRBV12-3 or TRBV12-4 and TRBJ2-4; 8 nucleotides line up with TRBD1. V was pared by 7 bases and J by 5 bases, with 7 bases of the junction left unmatched. This CDR3 region has 14 residues. CDR3 DNA: TGTGCCAGCACCTCCCCGGGACAGGAAAACATTCAGTACTTC. This codes for CASTSPGQENIQYF.

In its sample, this clonotype was seen many times. The V gene is TRBV3-1, the J gene TRBJ2-7; TRBD2 aligns across 7 bases. V dropped 5 bases and J dropped 2; count of bases not matched to a gene: 6. CDR3 length: 14 residues. In germline, CDR1 is LGHDT, CDR2 YNNKEL (reference sequence). The CDR3 region is CASSSTSAAYEQYF. CDR3 coding DNA: TGTGCCAGCAGCTCAACTAGCGCGGCCTACGAGCAGTACTTC.

Ten or more counts support this clonotype. The gene calls are TRBV4-1 and TRBJ2-5, with TRBD2 matching 8 bases. CDR3 length: 16 amino acids. Germline V gives CDR1 MGHRA, CDR2 YSYEKL. The V segment lost 1 base and the J segment 0 bases; nucleotides outside the gene matches: 4. CDR3 amino acids: CASSQGQRGYQETQYF. The CDR3 DNA sequence: TGCGCCAGCAGCCAAGGCCAGCGGGGGTACCAAGAGACCCAGTACTTC.

This clonotype came up many times. The chain employs TRBV10-3 and TRBJ1-1; no clear D. The CDR3 is 13 amino acids. V lost 2 bases and J 0 bases, leaving 4 bases between the germline ends. CDR1 ENHRY and CDR2 SYGVKD come from the germline V gene. CDR3 DNA sequence: TGTGCCATCAGTGAGAGGCTGAACACTGAAGCTTTCTTT. Protein sequence: CAISERLNTEAFF.

This clonotype showed up many times. The J gene is TRBJ2-5, the V gene TRBV29-1; TRBD2 matches at 14 bases. The CDR3 covers 17 residues. V gave up 5 bases and J gave up 5 bases; unmatched junction bases: 13. Germline CDR1 and CDR2: SQVTM and ANQGSEA. DNA for the CDR3: TGCAGCGTTAACTCAGGACTAGCGGGGGGATATGGGGAGACCCAGTACTTC. Its protein is CSVNSGLAGGYGETQYF.

This clonotype was seen at least ten times. This chain joins TRBV4-2 and TRBJ2-5; 7 positions match TRBD2. Germline CDR1 is LGHNA and CDR2 is YNFKEQ. V lost 0 bases to trimming and J lost 0 bases; unmatched junction nucleotides: 1. The CDR3 totals 15 residues. The CDR3 DNA is TGTGCCAGCAGCCAAGAGCGGGGGAACCAAGAGACCCAGTACTTC. Translated: CASSQERGNQETQYF.

The chain recombines TRBV28 with TRBJ1-6, with 8 bases matching TRBD1. This CDR3 contains 15 residues. J lost 5 bases, V lost 3 bases, and 3 bases had no gene match. The germline CDR1 and CDR2 sequences are MDHEN and SYDVKM. CDR3 nucleotide sequence: TGTGCCAGCAGTTTGTTGGACAGGGATAATTCACCCCTCCACTTT. Amino acids: CASSLLDRDNSPLHF.

This clonotype was seen repeatedly, ten times or more. The chain employs TRBV25-1 and TRBJ2-5; possibly TRBD1 for D (5 bases). V gave up 3 bases and J gave up 5 bases, with 16 bases separating them. The CDR3 consists of 15 residues. CDR1 is MGHDK, CDR2 SYGVNS, per germline. The CDR3 spells CASSEVGRVGETQYF. CDR3 coding DNA: TGTGCCAGCAGTGAGGTGGGCAGGGTAGGGGAGACCCAGTACTTC.

This clonotype came up many times. This rearrangement joins TRBV12-3 or TRBV12-4 to TRBJ2-5; 12 bases are shared with TRBD1. This CDR3 is built from 13 residues. V lost 8 bases and J lost 5; bases outside the gene matches: 3. This chain's CDR3 is CASGTGGHETQYF. The CDR3 region has the DNA TGTGCCAGCGGGACAGGGGGCCACGAGACCCAGTACTTC.

The sample holds many counts of this clonotype. The V call is TRBV7-2, the J call TRBJ2-7; D remains unclear. CDR1 and CDR2 from the germline V gene are SGHTA and FQGNSA. This CDR3 is built from 15 residues. V lost 5 bases, J lost 4 bases, and 18 bases lay in between. The CDR3 coding sequence is TGTGCCAGCAGCCATACGCCAGGACGGACGTACGAGCAGTACTTC. This translates into CASSHTPGRTYEQYF. Variable domain in full (rest from reference TRBV7-2 and TRBJ2-7): GAGVSQSPSNKVTEKGKDVELRCDPISGHTALYWYRQSLGQGLEFLIYFQGNSAPDKSGLPSDRFSAERTGGSVSTLTIQRTQQEDSAVYLCASSHTPGRTYEQYFGPGTRLTVT.

This clonotype was found many times. This rearrangement joins TRBV3-1 to TRBJ1-1, with D possibly TRBD1 on 6 matching bases. The CDR3 loop spans 11 amino acids. V shed 6 bases and J shed 7 bases, with 9 bases lying between them. Per the germline V gene, CDR1 is LGHDT and CDR2 is YNNKEL (reference sequence). Here the CDR3 DNA reads TGTGCCAGCAGAGGGGGGGTTGAAGCTTTCTTT. Translation gives CASRGGVEAFF.

This clonotype was picked up many times. The chain employs TRBV6-2 or TRBV6-3 and TRBJ2-2, with D perhaps TRBD1 (5 bases). The CDR3 runs to 17 residues. The germline gives CDR1 MNHEY, CDR2 SVGEGT. Trimming pared 4 bases from V and 1 base from J, leaving 16 bases between. CDR3 nucleotides: TGTGCCAGCAGTTCACCCCTGGGGCTTCTGAACACCGGGGAGCTGTTTTTT. Translated: CASSSPLGLLNTGELFF.

This clonotype was observed many times. This rearrangement joins TRBV7-2 to TRBJ1-1; unclear D gene. CDR1 and CDR2 from the germline V gene are SGHTA and FQGNSA. This CDR3 has 15 residues. Trimming cost V 5 bases and J 7 bases, with 20 bases left between them. CDR3 DNA sequence: TGTGCCAGCAGCCACACGGCAGGTCTCGAGGGTGAAGCTTTCTTT. It translates to CASSHTAGLEGEAFF.

The table lists this clonotype with many counts. Mismatch with germline at one junction end may stem from a read error. The genes are TRBV7-7 and TRBJ2-5; TRBD1 agrees at 10 bases. The CDR3 runs 15 residues. Germline assignment: CDR1 SSHAT and CDR2 FNYEAQ (reference sequence). The CDR3: CASSLGQGRRETQYF. CDR3 nucleotide sequence: TGTGCTAGCAGCTTGGGACAGGGGCGCCGGGAGACCCAGTACTTC.

This clonotype came up once. One junction end does not reproduce the germline sequence, and a read error may be involved. V and J are TRBV11-2 and TRBJ1-1, with 7 positions matching TRBD1. The CDR3 is 14 amino acids. Germline V gives CDR1 SGHAT, CDR2 FQNNGV. Here the CDR3 reads CASSLDRVYTEAFF. CDR3 DNA: TGTGCCAGCAGTTTAGACAGGGTCTACACTGAAGCTTTCTTT.

The sample holds a few counts of this clonotype. The rearrangement uses TRBV24-1 and TRBJ2-7, with 7 positions matching TRBD1. This CDR3 contains 15 residues. In germline, CDR1 is KGHDR, CDR2 SFDVKD. Trimming removed 2 bases from V and 3 bases from J; junction bases left unmatched: 6. The CDR3 DNA is TGTGCCACCAGTGATTCAGGCAGGGGGAGCTACGAGCAGTACTTC. Translated, it gives CATSDSGRGSYEQYF.

This clonotype has at least ten counts. CDR3 nucleotides: TGCAGTGCTAGAGATGGGGACAGGGTCTACGAGCAGTACTTC. Protein: CSARDGDRVYEQYF. The chain employs TRBV20-1 and TRBJ2-7; TRBD1 aligns across 9 bases. This CDR3 has 14 amino acids. The junction had 3 bases not matched to a gene; V was cut back by 0 bases and J by 3 bases. Germline V gene lookup returns CDR1 DFQATT and CDR2 SNEGSKA (reference sequence).

At least ten counts were recorded for this clonotype. The chain couples TRBV30 to TRBJ1-1; D is uncertain. The V end was cut by 8 bases, the J end by 11 bases, with 21 bases between. Germline values: CDR1 GTSNPN, CDR2 SVGIG (reference sequence). The CDR3 extends over 12 amino acids. This chain's CDR3 is CAGRFVAGPAFF. CDR3 bases: TGTGCCGGTCGGTTCGTCGCGGGCCCCGCTTTCTTT.